This entry lists 13 T cell receptor beta chains sequenced from one sample in a study of shared clonotypes between healthy human individuals. The repertoire was sequenced with immunoSEQ multiplex PCR; TCRdb's copy has only in-frame clones and lacks some. Among over a million clones listed, roughly 95% were seen once. Material for sequencing was naive CD4+ T cells sorted from blood. The subset: CD45RA+ positively selected. The receptors were sampled from a man younger than 45 in good health.

The chain has TRBV9 and TRBJ2-3; D not certain. This CDR3 is built from 15 residues. CDR1 and CDR2 from the germline V gene are SGDLS and YYNGEE. Trimming shortened V by 0 bases and J by 3 bases, and 11 bases separated the two germline ends. CDR3 nucleotide sequence: TGTGCCAGCAGCGTAGGGGGAAGTGAAACAGATACGCAGTATTTT. It codes for CASSVGGSETDTQYF.

This clone was detected only once. The chain links TRBV10-3 to TRBJ2-1, with a tentative D call TRBD2 (6 bases). Looked up from germline, CDR1 is ENHRY and CDR2 is SYGVKD. The CDR3 covers 16 residues. Trimming pared 2 bases from V and 4 bases from J, leaving 15 bases between. Here the CDR3 reads CAISEGLAGTYNEQFF. Written as DNA, the CDR3 is TGTGCCATCAGTGAGGGTTTGGCGGGGACTTACAATGAGCAGTTCTTC.

This clone was observed once. The rearrangement joins TRBV30 to TRBJ1-1; D remains unclear. The ends were cut back, 3 bases at V and 1 base at J, with 9 bases in the middle. CDR1 and CDR2 (germline): GTSNPN, SVGIG (reference sequence). The CDR3 spans 13 residues. In DNA, the CDR3 is TGTGCCTGGAGACATACAGAGAACACTGAAGCTTTCTTT. It yields the protein CAWRHTENTEAFF.

The CDR3 is CATSRVGASGATGELFF. The CDR3 nucleotides read TGTGCCACCAGCAGAGTTGGTGCTAGCGGGGCCACCGGGGAGCTGTTTTTT. The J gene is TRBJ2-2, the V gene TRBV15, with TRBD2 identical over 9 bases. V lost 1 base and J lost 4; bases outside the gene matches: 7. The CDR3 runs 17 residues. From germline, CDR1 is LNHNV and CDR2 YYDKDF (reference sequence).

The genes are TRBV11-2 and TRBJ2-1; D gene uncertain. CDR1 and CDR2 from the germline V gene are SGHAT and FQNNGV. The CDR3 runs 14 residues. Trimming removed 4 bases from V and 3 bases from J, with 10 bases in between. The CDR3 DNA reads TGTGCCAGCAGCTCCGACACCCTCTACAATGAGCAGTTCTTC. Translating it yields CASSSDTLYNEQFF. Full variable domain (remainder filled in from reference TRBV11-2 and TRBJ2-1): EAGVAQSPRYKIIEKRQSVAFWCNPISGHATLYWYQQILGQGPKLLIQFQNNGVVDDSQLPKDRFSAERLKGVDSTLKIQPAKLEDSAVYLCASSSDTLYNEQFFGPGTRLTVL.

This chain links TRBV27 with TRBJ2-7, with TRBD2 matching over 10 bases. The germline CDR1 and CDR2 sequences are MNHEY and SMNVEV (reference sequence). The CDR3 spans 14 residues. V gave up 3 bases and J gave up 4 bases; unmatched junction bases: 3. Here the CDR3 reads CASSFLAGAYEQYF. CDR3 nucleotide sequence: TGTGCCAGCAGTTTCCTAGCGGGGGCGTACGAGCAGTACTTC.

DNA of the CDR3: TGTGCCAGCAGCTTTGTCGGACTAGTGGTCGAGCAGTACTTC. This gives the protein CASSFVGLVVEQYF. The chain joins TRBV7-2 to TRBJ2-7, with 7 positions matching TRBD2. Germline-derived CDR1 and CDR2 are SGHTA and FQGNSA. The CDR3 contains 14 residues. Unmatched junction bases numbered 8, after V lost 3 bases and J lost 6 bases.

The rearrangement joins TRBV2 to TRBJ1-5; TRBD1 agrees at 8 bases. The V gene's germline CDR1 is SNHLY and CDR2 FYNNEI. This CDR3 region has 14 residues. V gave up 6 bases and J gave up 6 bases; unmatched junction bases: 7. CDR3 protein: CASRDGQGGQPQHF. CDR3 coding DNA: TGTGCCAGCAGGGACGGACAGGGTGGTCAGCCCCAGCATTTT.

This chain connects TRBV7-2 to TRBJ2-3, with D uncertain. The CDR3 is 14 residues long. Trimming cost V 5 bases and J 2 bases, with 11 bases left between them. Germline CDR1 SGHTA, CDR2 FQGNSA. The CDR3 protein is CASSRRASTDTQYF. CDR3 nucleotides: TGTGCCAGCAGCCGACGGGCGTCCACAGATACGCAGTATTTT.

The chain recombines TRBV5-5 with TRBJ2-7, with 10 positions matching TRBD2. Germline loops: CDR1 SGHKS, CDR2 YYEKEE (reference sequence). The CDR3 totals 16 residues. V trimming: 5 bases; J trimming: 3 bases; junction bases outside the gene matches: 11. The DNA of the CDR3 is TGTGCCAGCAGTTCGATCATGCTAGCGGGAGTCTACGAGCAGTACTTC. Translating it yields CASSSIMLAGVYEQYF.

The chain uses TRBV4-3 and TRBJ1-3, with D perhaps matching TRBD1 (5 bases). CDR1 LGHNA and CDR2 YSLEER come from the germline V gene. Trimming left V 1 base short and J 0 bases short, with 13 bases between. This CDR3 has 17 residues. DNA for the CDR3: TGCGCCAGCAGCCAAGGATCCTCAGGGAGCTCTGGAAACACCATATATTTT. It yields the protein CASSQGSSGSSGNTIYF.

This chain connects TRBV14 to TRBJ2-3; D gene uncertain. The V gene lost 4 bases and the J gene lost 0 bases, with 14 bases spanning the gap. The CDR3 spans 16 residues. Germline V gene data show CDR1 as SGHDN and CDR2 as FVKESK. CDR3 sequence (DNA): TGTGCCAGCAGCCGCCGGGTTTCGTCTAGCACAGATACGCAGTATTTT. Translating it yields CASSRRVSSSTDTQYF.

Comments on this clone: The germline gene is not matched at one end of the junction; a read error may be the cause. This chain uses TRBV7-2 with TRBJ1-2; D call uncertain. Germline V gene data show CDR1 as SGHTA and CDR2 as FQGNSA. There are 8 residues in the CDR3. This CDR3 reads CASSLADF. CDR3 sequence (DNA): TGTGCCAGCAGCTTAGCAGATTTC.